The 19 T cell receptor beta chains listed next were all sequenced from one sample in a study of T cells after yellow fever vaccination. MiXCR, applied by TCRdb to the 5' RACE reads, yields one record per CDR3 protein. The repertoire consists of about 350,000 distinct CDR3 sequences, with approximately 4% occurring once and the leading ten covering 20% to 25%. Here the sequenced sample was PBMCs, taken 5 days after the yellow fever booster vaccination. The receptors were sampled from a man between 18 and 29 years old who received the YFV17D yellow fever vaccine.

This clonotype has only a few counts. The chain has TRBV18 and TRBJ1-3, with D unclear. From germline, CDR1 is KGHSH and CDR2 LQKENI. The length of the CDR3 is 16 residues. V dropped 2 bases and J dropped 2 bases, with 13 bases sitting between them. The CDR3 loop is CASSPFFPGTGNTIYF. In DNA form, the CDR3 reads TGTGCCAGCTCACCATTTTTCCCGGGGACTGGAAACACCATATATTTT. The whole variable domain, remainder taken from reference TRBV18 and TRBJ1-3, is NAGVMQNPRHLVRRRGQEARLRCSPMKGHSHVYWYRQLPEEGLKFMVYLQKENIIDESGMPKERFSAEFPKEGPSILRIQQVVRGDSAAYFCASSPFFPGTGNTIYFGEGSWLTVV.

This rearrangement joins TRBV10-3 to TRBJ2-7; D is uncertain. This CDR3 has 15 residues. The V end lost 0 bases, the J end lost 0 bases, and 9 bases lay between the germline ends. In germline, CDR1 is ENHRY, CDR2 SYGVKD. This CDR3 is CAISESLASSYEQYF. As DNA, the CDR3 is TGTGCCATCAGTGAGTCATTGGCCAGCTCCTACGAGCAGTACTTC.

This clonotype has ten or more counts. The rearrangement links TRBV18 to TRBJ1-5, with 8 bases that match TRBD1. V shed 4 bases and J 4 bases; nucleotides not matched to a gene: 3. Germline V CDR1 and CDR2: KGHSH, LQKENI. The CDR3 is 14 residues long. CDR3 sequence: CASSLTGANQPQHF. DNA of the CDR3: TGTGCCAGCTCACTGACAGGGGCTAATCAGCCCCAGCATTTT. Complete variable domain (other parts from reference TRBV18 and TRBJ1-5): NAGVMQNPRHLVRRRGQEARLRCSPMKGHSHVYWYRQLPEEGLKFMVYLQKENIIDESGMPKERFSAEFPKEGPSILRIQQVVRGDSAAYFCASSLTGANQPQHFGDGTRLSIL.

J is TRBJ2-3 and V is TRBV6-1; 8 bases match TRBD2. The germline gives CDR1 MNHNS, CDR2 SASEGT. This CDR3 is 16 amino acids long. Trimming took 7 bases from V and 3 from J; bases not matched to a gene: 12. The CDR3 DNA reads TGTGCCAGCATGCGTAGGGGACTAGGAGTTACAGATACGCAGTATTTT. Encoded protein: CASMRRGLGVTDTQYF.

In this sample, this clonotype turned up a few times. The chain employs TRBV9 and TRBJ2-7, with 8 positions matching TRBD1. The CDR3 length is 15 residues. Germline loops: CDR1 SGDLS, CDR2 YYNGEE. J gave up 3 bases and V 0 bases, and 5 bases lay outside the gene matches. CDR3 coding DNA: TGTGCCAGCAGCGTAGGGGGACAGGACCTCTACGAGCAGTACTTC. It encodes CASSVGGQDLYEQYF.

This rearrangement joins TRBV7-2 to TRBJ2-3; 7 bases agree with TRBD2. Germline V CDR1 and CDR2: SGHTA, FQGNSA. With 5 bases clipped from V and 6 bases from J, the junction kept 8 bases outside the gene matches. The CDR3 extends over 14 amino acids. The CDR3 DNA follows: TGTGCCAGCAGCCCCCGACTAGCATCGGATACGCAGTATTTT. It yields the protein CASSPRLASDTQYF.

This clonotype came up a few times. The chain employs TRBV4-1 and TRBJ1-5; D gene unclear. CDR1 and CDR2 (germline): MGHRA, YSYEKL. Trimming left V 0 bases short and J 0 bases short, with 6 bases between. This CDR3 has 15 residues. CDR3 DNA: TGCGCCAGCAGCCAAGAGTGGTATAGCAATCAGCCCCAGCATTTT. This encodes CASSQEWYSNQPQHF.

In DNA form, the CDR3 reads TGTGCCAGCAGTTACCTTTGGACTGAAGCTTTCTTT. This gives the protein CASSYLWTEAFF. This sequence joins TRBV6-2 or TRBV6-3 and TRBJ1-1; D not certain. Per the germline V gene, CDR1 is MNHEY and CDR2 is SVGEGT. V was trimmed by 2 bases and J by 5 bases, leaving 6 bases between them. The CDR3 has 12 amino acids.

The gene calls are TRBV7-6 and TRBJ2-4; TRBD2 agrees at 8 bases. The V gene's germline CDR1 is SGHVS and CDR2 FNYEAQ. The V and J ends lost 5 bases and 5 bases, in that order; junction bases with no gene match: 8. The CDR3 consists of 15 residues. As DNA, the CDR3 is TGTGCCAGCAGCAGCCGGGGGGGGGAGGAAAACATTCAGTACTTC. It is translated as CASSSRGGEENIQYF.

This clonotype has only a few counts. CDR3 bases: TGTGCCAGCGCGACAGGGACTGGAGGGGCCAACGTCCTGACTTTC. It codes for CASATGTGGANVLTF. The V gene is TRBV6-6, the J gene TRBJ2-6; weak D call: TRBD1 (7 bases). Germline values: CDR1 MNHNY, CDR2 SVGAGI (reference sequence). Deletions cut 8 bases from V and 4 bases from J, with 15 bases between. The CDR3 loop spans 15 amino acids.

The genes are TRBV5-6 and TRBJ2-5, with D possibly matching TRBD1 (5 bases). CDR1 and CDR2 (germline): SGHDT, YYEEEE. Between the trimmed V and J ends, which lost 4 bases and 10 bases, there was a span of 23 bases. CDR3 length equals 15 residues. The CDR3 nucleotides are TGTGCCAGCAGCCACGAGCCAGTTCTCTTAGGGGACCAGTACTTC. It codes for CASSHEPVLLGDQYF.

The CDR3 DNA is TGCGCCAGCAGCCAAGAGTTGACACCGGCCTATGGCTACACCTTC. This translates into CASSQELTPAYGYTF. The rearrangement links TRBV4-3 to TRBJ1-2, with unresolved D. CDR1 and CDR2 (germline): LGHNA, YSLEER. CDR3 length equals 15 residues. Trimming shortened V by 0 bases and J by 4 bases, and 12 bases separated the two germline ends.

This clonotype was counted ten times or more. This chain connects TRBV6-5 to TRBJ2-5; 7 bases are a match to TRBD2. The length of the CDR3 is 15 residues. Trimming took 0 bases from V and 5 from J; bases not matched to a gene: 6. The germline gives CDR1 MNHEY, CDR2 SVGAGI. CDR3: CASSYSSGGGETQYF. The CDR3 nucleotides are TGTGCCAGCAGTTACTCGAGCGGCGGGGGTGAGACCCAGTACTTC.

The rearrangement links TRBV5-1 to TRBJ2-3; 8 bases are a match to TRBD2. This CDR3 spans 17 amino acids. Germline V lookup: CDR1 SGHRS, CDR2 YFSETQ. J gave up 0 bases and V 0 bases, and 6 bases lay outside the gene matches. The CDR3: CASSLGASGFSTDTQYF. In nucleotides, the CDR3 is TGCGCCAGCAGCTTGGGAGCTAGCGGGTTTAGCACAGATACGCAGTATTTT.

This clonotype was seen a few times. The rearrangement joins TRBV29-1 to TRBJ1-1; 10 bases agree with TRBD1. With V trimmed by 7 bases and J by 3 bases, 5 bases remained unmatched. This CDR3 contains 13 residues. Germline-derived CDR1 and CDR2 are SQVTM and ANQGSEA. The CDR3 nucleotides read TGCAGCGCAAAGGACAGGGGGGACACTGAAGCTTTCTTT. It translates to CSAKDRGDTEAFF.

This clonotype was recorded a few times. The CDR3 DNA reads TGTGCCAGCAGCTTGGCCGTGGGAGGGAGAAACACTGAAGCTTTCTTT. Residues: CASSLAVGGRNTEAFF. The rearrangement joins TRBV5-4 to TRBJ1-1; the D is unclear. There are 16 residues in the CDR3. Trimming removed 0 bases at V and 2 bases at J, with 14 bases between. Looked up from germline, CDR1 is SGHNT and CDR2 is YYREEE (reference sequence).

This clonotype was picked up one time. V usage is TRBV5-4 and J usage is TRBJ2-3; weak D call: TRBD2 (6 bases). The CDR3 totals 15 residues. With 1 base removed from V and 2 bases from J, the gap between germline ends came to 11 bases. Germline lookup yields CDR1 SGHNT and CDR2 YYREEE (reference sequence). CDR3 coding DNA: TGTGCCAGCAGCTTGAGATTAGCGGACACAGATACGCAGTATTTT. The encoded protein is CASSLRLADTDTQYF.

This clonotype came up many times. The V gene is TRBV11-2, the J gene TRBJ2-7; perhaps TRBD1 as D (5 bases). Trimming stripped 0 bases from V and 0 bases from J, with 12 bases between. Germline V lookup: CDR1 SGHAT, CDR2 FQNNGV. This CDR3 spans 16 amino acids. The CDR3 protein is CASSLDVGRVSYEQYF. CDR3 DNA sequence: TGTGCCAGCAGCTTAGATGTCGGCAGGGTCTCCTACGAGCAGTACTTC.

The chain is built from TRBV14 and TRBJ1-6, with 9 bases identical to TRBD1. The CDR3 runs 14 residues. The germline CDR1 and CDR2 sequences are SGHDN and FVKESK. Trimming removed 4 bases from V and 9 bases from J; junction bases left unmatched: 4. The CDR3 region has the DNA TGTGCCAGCAGCCGGGACAGGGTGATTTCACCCCTCCACTTT. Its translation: CASSRDRVISPLHF.